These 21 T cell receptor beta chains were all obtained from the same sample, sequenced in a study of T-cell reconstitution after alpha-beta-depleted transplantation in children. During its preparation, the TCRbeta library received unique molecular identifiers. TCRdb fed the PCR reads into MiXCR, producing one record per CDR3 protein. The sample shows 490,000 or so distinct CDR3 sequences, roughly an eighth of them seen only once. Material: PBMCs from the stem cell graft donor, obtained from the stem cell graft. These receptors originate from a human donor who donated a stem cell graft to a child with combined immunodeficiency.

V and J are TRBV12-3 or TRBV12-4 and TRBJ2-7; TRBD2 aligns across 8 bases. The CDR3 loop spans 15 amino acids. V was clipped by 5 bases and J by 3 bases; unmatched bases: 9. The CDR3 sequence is CASSQIAGLDYEQYF. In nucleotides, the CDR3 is TGTGCCAGCAGTCAAATAGCGGGACTAGACTACGAGCAGTACTTC.

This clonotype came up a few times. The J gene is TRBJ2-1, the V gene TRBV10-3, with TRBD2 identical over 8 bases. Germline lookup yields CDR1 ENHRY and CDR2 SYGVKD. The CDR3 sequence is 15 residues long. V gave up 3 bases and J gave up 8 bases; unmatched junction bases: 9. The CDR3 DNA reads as TGTGCCATCAGTGAATTAAGCGGGAGTGCCTATGAGCAGTTCTTC. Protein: CAISELSGSAYEQFF.

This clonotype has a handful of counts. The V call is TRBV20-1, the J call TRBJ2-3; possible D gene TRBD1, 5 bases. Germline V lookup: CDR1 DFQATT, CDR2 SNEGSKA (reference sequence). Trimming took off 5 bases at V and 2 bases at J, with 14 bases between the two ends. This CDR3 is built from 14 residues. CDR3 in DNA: TGCAGTGCTGCTCGGGCAGGGTCCACAGATACGCAGTATTTT. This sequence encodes CSAARAGSTDTQYF.

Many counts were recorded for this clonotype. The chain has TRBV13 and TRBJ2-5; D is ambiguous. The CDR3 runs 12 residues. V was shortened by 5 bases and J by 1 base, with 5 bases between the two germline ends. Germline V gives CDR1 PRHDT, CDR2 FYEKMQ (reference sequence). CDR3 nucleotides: TGTGCCAGCAGCGCCACCCAAGAGACCCAGTACTTC. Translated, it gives CASSATQETQYF.

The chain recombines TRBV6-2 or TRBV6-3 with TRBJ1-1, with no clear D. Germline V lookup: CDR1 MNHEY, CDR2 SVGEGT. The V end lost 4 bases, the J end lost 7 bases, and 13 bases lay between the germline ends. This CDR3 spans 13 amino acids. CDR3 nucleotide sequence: TGTGCCAGCAGTTGGGCAGGAGACTATGAAGCTTTCTTT. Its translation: CASSWAGDYEAFF.

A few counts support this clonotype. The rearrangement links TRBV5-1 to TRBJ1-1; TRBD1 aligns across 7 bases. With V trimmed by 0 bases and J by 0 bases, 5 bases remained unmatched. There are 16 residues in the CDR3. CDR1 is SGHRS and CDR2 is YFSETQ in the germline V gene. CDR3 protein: CASSLARQGMNTEAFF. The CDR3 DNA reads TGCGCCAGCAGCTTGGCCAGACAGGGAATGAACACTGAAGCTTTCTTT.

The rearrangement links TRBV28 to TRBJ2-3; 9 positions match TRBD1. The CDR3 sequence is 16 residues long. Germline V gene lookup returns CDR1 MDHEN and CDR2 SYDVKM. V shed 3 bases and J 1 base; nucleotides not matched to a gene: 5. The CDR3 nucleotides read TGTGCCAGCAGTTTCCTCCGGGACAGGGGCACAGATACGCAGTATTTT. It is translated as CASSFLRDRGTDTQYF.

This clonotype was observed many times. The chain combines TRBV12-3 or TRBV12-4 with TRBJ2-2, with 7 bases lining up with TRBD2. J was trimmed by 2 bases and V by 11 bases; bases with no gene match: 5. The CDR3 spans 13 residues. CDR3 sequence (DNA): TGTGCCGCGGGGGATACTAACACCGGGGAGCTGTTTTTT. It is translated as CAAGDTNTGELFF.

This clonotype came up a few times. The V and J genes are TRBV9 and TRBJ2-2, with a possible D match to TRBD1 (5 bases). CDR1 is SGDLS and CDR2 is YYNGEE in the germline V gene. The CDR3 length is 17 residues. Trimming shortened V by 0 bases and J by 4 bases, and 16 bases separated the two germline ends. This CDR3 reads CASSVVASRAGTGELFF. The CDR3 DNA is TGTGCCAGCAGCGTAGTAGCTTCCAGGGCTGGCACCGGGGAGCTGTTTTTT.

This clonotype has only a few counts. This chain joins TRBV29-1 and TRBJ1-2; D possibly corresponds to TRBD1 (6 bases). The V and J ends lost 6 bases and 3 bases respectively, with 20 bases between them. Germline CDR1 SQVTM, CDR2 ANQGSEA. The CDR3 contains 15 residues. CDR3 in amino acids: CSVALLGGEDYGYTF. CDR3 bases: TGCAGCGTCGCATTGCTAGGGGGAGAGGACTATGGCTACACCTTC.

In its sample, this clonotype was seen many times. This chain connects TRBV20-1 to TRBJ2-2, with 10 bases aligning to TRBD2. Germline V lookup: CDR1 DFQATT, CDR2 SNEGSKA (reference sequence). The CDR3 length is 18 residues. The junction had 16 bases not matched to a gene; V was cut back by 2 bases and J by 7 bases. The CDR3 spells CSARNPSGTSVEVGELFF. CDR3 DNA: TGCAGTGCTAGAAACCCAAGCGGGACTAGCGTTGAGGTCGGGGAGCTGTTTTTT.

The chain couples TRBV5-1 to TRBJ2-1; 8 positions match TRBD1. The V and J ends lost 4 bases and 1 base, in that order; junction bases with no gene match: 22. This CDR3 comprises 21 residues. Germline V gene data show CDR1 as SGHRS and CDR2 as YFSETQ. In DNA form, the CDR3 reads TGCGCCAGCAGCCGAGATCCGGAAGACAGGGGCGGGGAAGCGTCCTACAATGAGCAGTTCTTC. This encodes CASSRDPEDRGGEASYNEQFF.

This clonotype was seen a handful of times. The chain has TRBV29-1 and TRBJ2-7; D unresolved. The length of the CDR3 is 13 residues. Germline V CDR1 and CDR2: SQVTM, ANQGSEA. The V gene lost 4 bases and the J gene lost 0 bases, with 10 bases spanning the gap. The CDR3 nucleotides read TGCAGCGTTGGGCTTCAGCTCTCCTACGAGCAGTACTTC. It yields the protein CSVGLQLSYEQYF.

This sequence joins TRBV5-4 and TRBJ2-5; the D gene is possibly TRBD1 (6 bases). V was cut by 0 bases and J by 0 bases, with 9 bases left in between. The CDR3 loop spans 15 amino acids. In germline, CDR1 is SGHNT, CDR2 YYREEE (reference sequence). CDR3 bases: TGTGCCAGCAGCTTGGGGGGGCAGGACCAAGAGACCCAGTACTTC. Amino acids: CASSLGGQDQETQYF.

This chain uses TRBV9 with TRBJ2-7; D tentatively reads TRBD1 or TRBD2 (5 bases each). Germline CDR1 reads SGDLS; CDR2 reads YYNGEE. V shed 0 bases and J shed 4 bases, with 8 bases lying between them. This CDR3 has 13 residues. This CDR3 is CASSVEGRYEQYF. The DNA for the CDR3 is TGTGCCAGCAGCGTAGAGGGACGGTACGAGCAGTACTTC.

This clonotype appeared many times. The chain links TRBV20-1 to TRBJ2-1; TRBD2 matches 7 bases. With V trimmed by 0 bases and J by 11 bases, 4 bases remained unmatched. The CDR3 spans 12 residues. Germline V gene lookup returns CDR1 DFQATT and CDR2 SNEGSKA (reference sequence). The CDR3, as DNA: TGCAGTGCTAGAGATCCCGGGACTAAGCAGTTCTTC. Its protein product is CSARDPGTKQFF.

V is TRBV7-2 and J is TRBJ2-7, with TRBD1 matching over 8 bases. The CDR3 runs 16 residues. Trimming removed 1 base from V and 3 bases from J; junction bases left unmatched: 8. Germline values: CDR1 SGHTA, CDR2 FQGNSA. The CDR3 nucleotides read TGTGCCAGCAGCTTAGGGCTGGGACAGGACGGCTACGAGCAGTACTTC. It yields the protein CASSLGLGQDGYEQYF. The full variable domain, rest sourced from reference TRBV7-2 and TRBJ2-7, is GAGVSQSPSNKVTEKGKDVELRCDPISGHTALYWYRQSLGQGLEFLIYFQGNSAPDKSGLPSDRFSAERTGGSVSTLTIQRTQQEDSAVYLCASSLGLGQDGYEQYFGPGTRLTVT.

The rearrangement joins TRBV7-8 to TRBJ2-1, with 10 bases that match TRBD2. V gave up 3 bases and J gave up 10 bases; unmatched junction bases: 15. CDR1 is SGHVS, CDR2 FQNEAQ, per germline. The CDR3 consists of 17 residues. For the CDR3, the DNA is TGTGCCAGCAGCTTTGGGTCCGGGAGCGGGAGGGCCCGGGAGCAGTTCTTC. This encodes CASSFGSGSGRAREQFF.

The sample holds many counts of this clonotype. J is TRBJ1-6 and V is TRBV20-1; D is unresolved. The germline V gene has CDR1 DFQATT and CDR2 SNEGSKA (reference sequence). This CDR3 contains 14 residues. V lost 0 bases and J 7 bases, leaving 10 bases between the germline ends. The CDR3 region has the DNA TGCAGTGCTAGAGATCCGAGAGGGAATTCACCCCTCCACTTT. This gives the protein CSARDPRGNSPLHF.

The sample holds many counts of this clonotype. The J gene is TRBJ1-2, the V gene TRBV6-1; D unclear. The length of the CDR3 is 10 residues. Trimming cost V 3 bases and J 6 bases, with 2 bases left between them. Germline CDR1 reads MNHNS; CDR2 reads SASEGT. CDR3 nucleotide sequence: TGTGCCAGCAGTGAGGATGGCTACACCTTC. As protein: CASSEDGYTF.

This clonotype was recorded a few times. The CDR3 is CATRQDQETQYF. As DNA, the CDR3 is TGTGCTACCAGACAGGATCAAGAGACCCAGTACTTC. The chain combines TRBV5-5 with TRBJ2-5; possibly TRBD1 for D (6 bases). Germline CDR1 reads SGHKS; CDR2 reads YYEKEE (reference sequence). The CDR3 runs to 12 residues.